This T cell receptor (beta chain) was sequenced in a study of T-cell memory formation after mild COVID-19. This clonotype was recorded at least ten times. TCRdb re-called the 5' RACE reads with MiXCR, one entry per CDR3 protein. The table lists 250,000 to 350,000 distinct CDR3 sequences, approximately 19% of them singletons. The CDR3 spans 11 residues. Deletions cut 4 bases from V and 6 bases from J, with 8 bases between. CDR1 and CDR2 from the germline V gene are GTSNPN and SVGIG (reference sequence). This receptor was identified in a man aged 18 to 29 who had mild COVID-19 (a few samples of this study predate the infection). Cell type and time point are not known. V gene TRBV30 combines with J gene TRBJ2-3; D perhaps matches TRBD1 (6 bases). The sequencing sample was made of PBMCs or a T cell subset sorted from them (not recorded which). CDR3 region: CAWNRADTQYF. The DNA of the CDR3 is TGTGCCTGGAACAGGGCGGATACGCAGTATTTT.